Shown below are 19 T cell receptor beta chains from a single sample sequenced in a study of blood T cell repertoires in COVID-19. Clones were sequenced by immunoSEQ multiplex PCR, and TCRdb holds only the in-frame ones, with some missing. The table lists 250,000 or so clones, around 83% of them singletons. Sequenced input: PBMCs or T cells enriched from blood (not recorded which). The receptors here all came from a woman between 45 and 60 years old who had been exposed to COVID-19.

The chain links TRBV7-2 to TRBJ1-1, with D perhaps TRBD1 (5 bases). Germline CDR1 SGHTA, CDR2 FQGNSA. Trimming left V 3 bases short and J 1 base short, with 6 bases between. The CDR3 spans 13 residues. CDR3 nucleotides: TGTGCCAGCAGCTTTCAGGGGAACACTGAAGCTTTCTTT. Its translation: CASSFQGNTEAFF.

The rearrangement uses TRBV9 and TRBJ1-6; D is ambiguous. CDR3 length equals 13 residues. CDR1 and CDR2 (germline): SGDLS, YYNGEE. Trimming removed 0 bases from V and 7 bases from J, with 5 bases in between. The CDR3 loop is CASSVATNSPLHF. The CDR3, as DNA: TGTGCCAGCAGCGTAGCTACGAATTCACCCCTCCACTTT.

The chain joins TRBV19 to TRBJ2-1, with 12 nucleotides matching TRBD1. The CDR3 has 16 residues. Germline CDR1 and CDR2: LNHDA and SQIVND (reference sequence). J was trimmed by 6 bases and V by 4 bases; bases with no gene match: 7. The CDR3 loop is CASSTPGTGGFNEQFF. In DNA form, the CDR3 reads TGTGCCAGTAGTACCCCCGGGACAGGGGGCTTCAATGAGCAGTTCTTC.

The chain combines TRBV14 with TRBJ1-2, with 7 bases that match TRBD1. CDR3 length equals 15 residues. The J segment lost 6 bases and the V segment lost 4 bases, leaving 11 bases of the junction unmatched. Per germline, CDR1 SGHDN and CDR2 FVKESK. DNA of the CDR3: TGTGCCAGCAGCCCGTCGAGGGGGCTATTCCATGGCTACACCTTC. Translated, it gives CASSPSRGLFHGYTF.

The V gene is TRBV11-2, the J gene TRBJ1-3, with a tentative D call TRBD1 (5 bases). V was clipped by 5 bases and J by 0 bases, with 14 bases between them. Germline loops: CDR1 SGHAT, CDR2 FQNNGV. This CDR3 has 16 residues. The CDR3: CASSRTTEVSGNTIYF. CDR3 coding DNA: TGTGCCAGCAGCCGAACGACAGAGGTCTCTGGAAACACCATATATTTT.

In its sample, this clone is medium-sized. The CDR3 is CSASAGDTEAFF. CDR3 sequence (DNA): TGCAGTGCTAGTGCCGGGGATACTGAAGCTTTCTTT. The chain links TRBV20-1 to TRBJ1-1; D unresolved. This CDR3 has 12 residues. The V and J ends lost 3 bases and 5 bases respectively, with 10 bases between them. CDR1 and CDR2 (germline): DFQATT, SNEGSKA (reference sequence).

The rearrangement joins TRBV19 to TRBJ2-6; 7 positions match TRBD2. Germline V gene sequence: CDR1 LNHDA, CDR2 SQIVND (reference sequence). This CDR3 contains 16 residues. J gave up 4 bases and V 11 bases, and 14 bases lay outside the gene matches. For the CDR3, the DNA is TGTGCCGTAGGTGGGAGGGCTCGGTCCGGGGCCAACGTCCTGACTTTC. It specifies CAVGGRARSGANVLTF.

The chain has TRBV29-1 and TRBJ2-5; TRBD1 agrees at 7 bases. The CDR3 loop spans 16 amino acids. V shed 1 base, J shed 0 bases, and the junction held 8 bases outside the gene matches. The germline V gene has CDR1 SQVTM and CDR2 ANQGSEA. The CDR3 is CSVEAMTGSHQETQYF. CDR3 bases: TGCAGCGTTGAAGCAATGACAGGGTCCCACCAAGAGACCCAGTACTTC.

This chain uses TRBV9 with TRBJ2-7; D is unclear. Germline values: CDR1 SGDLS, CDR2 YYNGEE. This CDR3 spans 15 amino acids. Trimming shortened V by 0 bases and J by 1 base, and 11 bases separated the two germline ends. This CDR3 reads CASSVDDTWSYEQYF. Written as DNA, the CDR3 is TGTGCCAGCAGCGTAGATGACACATGGTCCTACGAGCAGTACTTC.

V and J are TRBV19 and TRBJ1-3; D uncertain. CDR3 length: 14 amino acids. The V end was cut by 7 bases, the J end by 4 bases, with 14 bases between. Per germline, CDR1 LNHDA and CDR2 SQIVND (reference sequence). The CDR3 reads CASKRGNGGNTIYF. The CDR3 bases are TGTGCCAGTAAACGGGGTAATGGGGGAAACACCATATATTTT.

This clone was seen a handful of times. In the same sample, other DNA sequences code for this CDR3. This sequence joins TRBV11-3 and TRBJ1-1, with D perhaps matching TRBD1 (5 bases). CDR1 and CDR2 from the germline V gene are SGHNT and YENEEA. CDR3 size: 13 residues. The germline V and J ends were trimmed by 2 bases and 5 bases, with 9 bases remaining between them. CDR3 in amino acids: CASSLSGGTEAFF. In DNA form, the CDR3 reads TGTGCCAGCAGCTTATCCGGGGGGACTGAAGCTTTCTTT.

CDR3 in amino acids: CASSTSGKGTGELFF. CDR3 DNA sequence: TGTGCCAGCAGCACATCAGGGAAAGGCACCGGGGAGCTGTTTTTT. This sequence joins TRBV11-3 and TRBJ2-2, with D maybe TRBD1 (5 bases). Between the trimmed V and J ends, which lost 5 bases and 4 bases, there was a span of 14 bases. Per germline, CDR1 SGHNT and CDR2 YENEEA. The CDR3 length is 15 residues.

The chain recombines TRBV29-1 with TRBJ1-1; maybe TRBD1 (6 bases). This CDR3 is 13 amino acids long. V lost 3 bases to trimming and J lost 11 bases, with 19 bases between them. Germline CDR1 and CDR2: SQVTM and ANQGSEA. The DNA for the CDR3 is TGCAGCGTTGAGCTACAAACAGCGAGGGGGGCTTTCTTT. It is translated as CSVELQTARGAFF.

The CDR3 DNA is TGTGCCAGCAGAGCGGGGGGCGAAGAGACCCAGTACTTC. This gives the protein CASRAGGEETQYF. The rearrangement uses TRBV2 and TRBJ2-5; 9 bases are a match to TRBD2. This CDR3 region has 13 residues. Per germline, CDR1 SNHLY and CDR2 FYNNEI. Trimming at V came to 6 bases and at J to 3 bases, leaving 2 bases not matched to a gene.

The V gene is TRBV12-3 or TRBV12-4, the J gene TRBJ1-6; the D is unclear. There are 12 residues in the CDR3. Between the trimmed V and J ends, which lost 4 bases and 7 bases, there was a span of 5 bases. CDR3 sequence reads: CASSSVNSPLHF. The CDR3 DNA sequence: TGTGCCAGCAGTTCGGTAAATTCACCCCTCCACTTT.

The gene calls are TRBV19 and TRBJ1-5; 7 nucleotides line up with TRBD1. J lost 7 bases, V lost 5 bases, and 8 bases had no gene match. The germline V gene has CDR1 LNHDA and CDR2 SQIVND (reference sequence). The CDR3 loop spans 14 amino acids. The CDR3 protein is CASSWDRTRQPQHF. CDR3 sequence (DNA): TGTGCCAGTAGTTGGGACAGAACCAGGCAGCCCCAGCATTTT.

This CDR3 reads CSVEDPLRPGGEAFF. In nucleotides, the CDR3 is TGCAGCGTTGAAGACCCTCTTCGGCCGGGGGGCGAAGCTTTCTTT. This rearrangement joins TRBV29-1 to TRBJ1-1; D might be TRBD1 (6 bases). Trimming removed 0 bases from V and 8 bases from J, with 19 bases in between. The CDR3 sequence is 15 residues long. Germline CDR1 reads SQVTM; CDR2 reads ANQGSEA. The full variable domain, its missing parts supplied by reference TRBV29-1 and TRBJ1-1, is SAVISQKPSRDICQRGTSLTIQCQVDSQVTMMFWYRQQPGQSLTLIATANQGSEATYESGFVIDKFPISRPNLTFSTLTVSNMSPEDSSIYLCSVEDPLRPGGEAFFGQGTRLTVV.

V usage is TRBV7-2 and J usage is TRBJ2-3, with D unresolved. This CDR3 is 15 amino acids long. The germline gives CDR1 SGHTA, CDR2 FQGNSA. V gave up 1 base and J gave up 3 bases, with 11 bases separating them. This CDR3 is CASSLGLHLTDTQYF. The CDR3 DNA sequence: TGTGCCAGCAGCTTAGGGCTCCATCTTACAGATACGCAGTATTTT.

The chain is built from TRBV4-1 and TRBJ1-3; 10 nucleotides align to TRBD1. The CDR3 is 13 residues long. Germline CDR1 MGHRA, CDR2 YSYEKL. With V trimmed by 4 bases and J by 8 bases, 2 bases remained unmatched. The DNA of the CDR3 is TGCGCCAGCAGCCGGGACAGGGGCGACACCATATATTTT. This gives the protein CASSRDRGDTIYF.